This TCR beta chain was recorded in a study of blood T cell repertoires in COVID-19. Study overall: T cells, B-cell-depleted T cells, or PBMCs supplied cDNA or gDNA.

Per the authors' pipeline: Scientists estimated how many nucleated cells there were by amplifying reference gene primers. Some clones are missing from TCRdb's copy, which holds only in-frame ones; the method was immunoSEQ multiplex PCR. Clone size and V and J calls were adopted from that table, with D and trimming inferred from the DNA. Here the sample spans 100,000 to 150,000 clones, approximately 90% being singletons. The V gene lost 1 base and the J gene lost 1 base, with 8 bases spanning the gap. Germline values: CDR1 SGHRS, CDR2 YFSETQ. The CDR3 sequence is 14 residues long. The V and J genes are TRBV5-1 and TRBJ1-2; D not certain. The sequenced material came from peripheral blood. This sequence was found in a man aged 45 to 65 with active or convalescent COVID-19. DNA for the CDR3: TGCGCCAGCAGCTTGTCACAAAATAACTATGGCTACACCTTC. It specifies CASSLSQNNYGYTF. Together with reference TRBV5-1 and TRBJ1-2, the CDR3 gives the full variable domain: KAGVTQTPRYLIKTRGQQVTLSCSPISGHRSVSWYQQTPGQGLQFLFEYFSETQRNKGNFPGRFSGRQFSNSRSEMNVSTLELGDSALYLCASSLSQNNYGYTFGSGTRLTVV.